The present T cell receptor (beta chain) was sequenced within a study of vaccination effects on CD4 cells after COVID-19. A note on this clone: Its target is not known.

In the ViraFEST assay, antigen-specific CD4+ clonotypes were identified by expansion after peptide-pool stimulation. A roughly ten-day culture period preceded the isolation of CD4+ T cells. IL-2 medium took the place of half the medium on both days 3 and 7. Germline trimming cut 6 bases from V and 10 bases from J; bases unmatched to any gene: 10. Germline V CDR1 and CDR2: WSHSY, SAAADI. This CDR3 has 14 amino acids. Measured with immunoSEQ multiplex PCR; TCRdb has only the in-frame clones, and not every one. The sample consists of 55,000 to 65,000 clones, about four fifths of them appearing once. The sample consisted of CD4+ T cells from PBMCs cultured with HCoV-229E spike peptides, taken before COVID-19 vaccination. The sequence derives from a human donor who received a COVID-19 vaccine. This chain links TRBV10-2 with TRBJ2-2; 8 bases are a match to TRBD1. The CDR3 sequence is CASRTLDRGEELFF. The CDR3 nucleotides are TGCGCCAGCAGGACCCTCGACAGGGGCGAGGAGCTGTTTTTT.